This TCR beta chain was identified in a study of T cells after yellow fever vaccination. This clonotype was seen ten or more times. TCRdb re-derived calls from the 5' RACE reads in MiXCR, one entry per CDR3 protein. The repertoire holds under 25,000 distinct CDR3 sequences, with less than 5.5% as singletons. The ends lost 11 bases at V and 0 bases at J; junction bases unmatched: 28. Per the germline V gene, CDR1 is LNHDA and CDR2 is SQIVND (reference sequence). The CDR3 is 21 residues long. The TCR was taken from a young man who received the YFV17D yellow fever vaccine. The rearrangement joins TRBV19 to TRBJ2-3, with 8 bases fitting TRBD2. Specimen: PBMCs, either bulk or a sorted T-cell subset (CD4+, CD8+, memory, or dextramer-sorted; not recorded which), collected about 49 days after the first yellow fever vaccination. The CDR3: CAGKKGDRGAGATTSTDTQYF. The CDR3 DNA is TGTGCCGGGAAAAAAGGCGATAGGGGAGCGGGGGCGACAACTAGCACAGATACGCAGTATTTT. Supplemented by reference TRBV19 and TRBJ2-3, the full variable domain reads DGGITQSPKYLFRKEGQNVTLSCEQNLNHDAMYWYRQDPGQGLRLIYYSQIVNDFQKGDIAEGYSVSREKKESFPLTVTSAQKNPTAFYLCAGKKGDRGAGATTSTDTQYFGPGTRLTVL.